The 18 T cell receptor beta chains below were found in one sample sequenced in a study of CD8 T cells in Susac syndrome. Random hexamers were used to reverse transcribe 0.5 to 1 ug of RNA. Using its own MiXCR run on the immunoSEQ multiplex PCR reads, TCRdb lists one record per CDR3 protein. The sample consists of around 130,000 distinct CDR3 sequences, around 94% of them appearing once. Sequencing was carried out using CD8+ T cells from PBMCs. All receptors derive from a human donor with Susac syndrome.

This clonotype has a single count. The DNA for the CDR3 is TGTGCCAGCAGCTTAGGCCGGGGTTCGAACACTGAAGCTTTCTTT. It is translated as CASSLGRGSNTEAFF. This sequence joins TRBV13 and TRBJ1-1; no definite D call. CDR3 length equals 15 residues. Between the trimmed V and J ends, which lost 0 bases and 1 base, there was a span of 9 bases. Germline V gene data show CDR1 as PRHDT and CDR2 as FYEKMQ (reference sequence).

The gene calls are TRBV5-1 and TRBJ2-1; 11 bases match TRBD2. The germline CDR1 and CDR2 sequences are SGHRS and YFSETQ. CDR3 length: 15 amino acids. The junction had 3 bases not matched to a gene; V was cut back by 3 bases and J by 4 bases. CDR3 residues: CASSSGLAEYNEQFF. The CDR3 DNA is TGCGCCAGCAGCTCGGGACTAGCGGAATACAATGAGCAGTTCTTC.

This chain joins TRBV4-3 and TRBJ2-5; TRBD1 matches 7 bases. Germline V CDR1 and CDR2: LGHNA, YSLEER. This CDR3 is built from 15 residues. J was trimmed by 1 base and V by 1 base; bases with no gene match: 3. The CDR3 spells CASSQAQGVQETQYF. CDR3 DNA sequence: TGCGCCAGCAGCCAAGCCCAGGGGGTCCAAGAGACCCAGTACTTC.

The rearrangement links TRBV9 to TRBJ2-7; D gene ambiguous. This CDR3 is 14 amino acids long. Trimming took 0 bases from V and 0 from J, leaving 7 bases between them. Germline values: CDR1 SGDLS, CDR2 YYNGEE. The CDR3 bases are TGTGCCAGCAGCGTAGGTAGCAGCTCCTACGAGCAGTACTTC. It specifies CASSVGSSSYEQYF.

This chain links TRBV6-5 with TRBJ1-1; D not certain. CDR3 length equals 13 residues. Germline V gene lookup returns CDR1 MNHEY and CDR2 SVGAGI. V was shortened by 2 bases and J by 2 bases, with 6 bases between the two germline ends. The CDR3 DNA is TGTGCCAGCAGTTACAATGATAACACTGAAGCTTTCTTT. Its translation is CASSYNDNTEAFF.

The chain uses TRBV29-1 and TRBJ1-1; no clear D gene. This CDR3 is built from 13 residues. Trimming took 4 bases from V and 1 from J, leaving 10 bases between them. CDR1 is SQVTM and CDR2 is ANQGSEA in the germline V gene. DNA for the CDR3: TGCAGCGTTGTCGGAAATTGGAACACTGAAGCTTTCTTT. Translated: CSVVGNWNTEAFF.

This rearrangement joins TRBV9 to TRBJ1-5; D is perhaps TRBD1 (6 bases). Germline V gene sequence: CDR1 SGDLS, CDR2 YYNGEE. V lost 3 bases to trimming and J lost 6 bases, with 13 bases between them. The CDR3 runs 14 residues. This CDR3 reads CASSGTGRSQPQHF. The CDR3 nucleotides are TGTGCCAGCAGCGGTACAGGGAGAAGTCAGCCCCAGCATTTT.

This clonotype was seen once. The chain uses TRBV5-4 and TRBJ2-5; D unresolved. CDR3 length: 16 amino acids. The V and J ends lost 2 bases and 0 bases respectively, with 14 bases between them. Looked up from germline, CDR1 is SGHNT and CDR2 is YYREEE (reference sequence). CDR3 DNA: TGTGCCAGCAGCTTCCACTTACCCGGGTACCAAGAGACCCAGTACTTC. It encodes CASSFHLPGYQETQYF.

This sequence joins TRBV29-1 and TRBJ1-3; no definite D call. CDR3 length: 12 amino acids. Trimming removed 5 bases from V and 0 bases from J, with 5 bases in between. From germline, CDR1 is SQVTM and CDR2 ANQGSEA. The CDR3 region is CSVFLSGNTIYF. The CDR3 coding sequence is TGCAGCGTTTTCCTCTCTGGAAACACCATATATTTT.

The rearrangement joins TRBV6-5 to TRBJ2-1; unclear D gene. Looked up from germline, CDR1 is MNHEY and CDR2 is SVGAGI. V dropped 6 bases and J dropped 0 bases, with 12 bases sitting between them. This CDR3 has 15 residues. CDR3 protein: CASSRVSSSYNEQFF. CDR3 DNA: TGTGCCAGCAGCCGAGTCTCGAGCTCCTACAATGAGCAGTTCTTC.

This chain links TRBV6-5 with TRBJ1-2; tentative D call: TRBD1 (5 bases). V lost 2 bases, J lost 7 bases, and 11 bases lay in between. CDR1 MNHEY and CDR2 SVGAGI come from the germline V gene. CDR3 length equals 13 residues. Here the CDR3 reads CASSYDREFGYTF. CDR3 nucleotides: TGTGCCAGCAGTTACGACAGAGAGTTTGGCTACACCTTC.

This chain connects TRBV20-1 to TRBJ2-7, with D hard to call. The CDR3 contains 15 residues. V lost 3 bases to trimming and J lost 0 bases, with 15 bases between them. Per germline, CDR1 DFQATT and CDR2 SNEGSKA (reference sequence). The CDR3, as DNA: TGCAGTGCTAGTGTTGGGCAGATGAGCTCCTACGAGCAGTACTTC. It codes for CSASVGQMSSYEQYF.

The chain carries TRBV20-1 and TRBJ2-7, with 12 bases lining up with TRBD2. V shed 7 bases, J shed 0 bases, and the junction held 4 bases outside the gene matches. The CDR3 is 14 residues long. Germline CDR1 is DFQATT and CDR2 is SNEGSKA (reference sequence). The CDR3 here is CSVTTSGSSYEQYF. Here the CDR3 DNA reads TGCAGTGTAACGACTAGCGGGAGCTCCTACGAGCAGTACTTC.

The chain combines TRBV4-1 with TRBJ2-3; 8 bases map to TRBD2. CDR1 and CDR2 (germline): MGHRA, YSYEKL. The CDR3 contains 17 residues. With 0 bases clipped from V and 4 bases from J, the junction kept 9 bases outside the gene matches. The CDR3 loop is CASSQDQPRGEADTQYF. DNA of the CDR3: TGCGCCAGCAGCCAAGATCAACCGCGGGGGGAGGCAGATACGCAGTATTTT.

The chain links TRBV29-1 to TRBJ2-2, with 7 bases that match TRBD2. The CDR3 contains 15 residues. Germline V lookup: CDR1 SQVTM, CDR2 ANQGSEA. The junction had 14 bases not matched to a gene; V was cut back by 6 bases and J by 7 bases. The chain's CDR3 is CSVWGGTAHGGELFF. The CDR3 nucleotides read TGCAGCGTCTGGGGGGGTACTGCGCACGGCGGGGAGCTGTTTTTT.

The V and J genes are TRBV18 and TRBJ2-5; D perhaps matches TRBD1 (6 bases). The V end lost 3 bases, the J end lost 1 base, and 12 bases lay between the germline ends. Germline V gene data show CDR1 as KGHSH and CDR2 as LQKENI. This CDR3 has 15 residues. CDR3 DNA: TGTGCCAGCTCACCGCCAGGGGAAATCCAAGAGACCCAGTACTTC. Its protein is CASSPPGEIQETQYF.

V usage is TRBV3-1 and J usage is TRBJ2-1, with 8 bases lining up with TRBD2. CDR1 LGHDT and CDR2 YNNKEL come from the germline V gene (reference sequence). The CDR3 loop spans 14 amino acids. V trimming: 1 base; J trimming: 9 bases; junction bases outside the gene matches: 5. The CDR3 coding sequence is TGTGCCAGCAGCCAAGCGGGGGGGGACGGTGAGCAGTTCTTC. It encodes CASSQAGGDGEQFF.

The chain has TRBV3-1 and TRBJ2-2, with TRBD1 as a possible D gene (6 bases). The CDR3 totals 15 residues. Per the germline V gene, CDR1 is LGHDT and CDR2 is YNNKEL (reference sequence). V lost 4 bases to trimming and J lost 4 bases, with 13 bases between them. The CDR3 DNA is TGTGCCAGCAGCCCCTGGACAGAACCCACCGGGGAGCTGTTTTTT. Translated: CASSPWTEPTGELFF.